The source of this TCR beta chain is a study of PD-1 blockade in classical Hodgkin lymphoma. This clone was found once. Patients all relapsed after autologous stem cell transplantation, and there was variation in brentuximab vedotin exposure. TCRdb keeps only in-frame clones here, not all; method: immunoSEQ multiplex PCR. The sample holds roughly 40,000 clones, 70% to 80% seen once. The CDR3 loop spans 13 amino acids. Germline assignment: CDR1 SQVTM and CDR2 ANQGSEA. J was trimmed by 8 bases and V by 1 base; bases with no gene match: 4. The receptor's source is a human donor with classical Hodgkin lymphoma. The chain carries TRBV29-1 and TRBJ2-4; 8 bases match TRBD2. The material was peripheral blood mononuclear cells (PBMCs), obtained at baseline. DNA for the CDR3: TGCAGCGTTGAAGTAACAGCGGGAGACATTCAGTACTTC. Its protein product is CSVEVTAGDIQYF.